This T cell receptor beta chain was sequenced during a study of long-term antiretroviral therapy in people with HIV. This CDR3 is 13 amino acids long. V lost 3 bases and J lost 11, with 11 bases in between. Germline CDR1 reads MDHEN; CDR2 reads SYDVKM. Runs used v3.0 of the immunoSEQ assay and were done at survey level. Clones were sequenced by immunoSEQ multiplex PCR, and TCRdb holds only the in-frame ones, with some missing. The sample includes 38,000 or so clones, 94% of them seen just once. Here the sequenced sample was unsorted PBMCs, taken 9.2 years after starting antiretroviral therapy. The chain combines TRBV28 with TRBJ1-6; perhaps TRBD1 as D (5 bases). The receptor's source is a man in his thirties or forties with HIV. CDR3 amino acids: CASSFVGETPLHF. The CDR3 DNA follows: TGTGCCAGCAGTTTCGTGGGGGAGACACCCCTCCACTTT. The whole variable domain, filled in from reference TRBV28 and TRBJ1-6, reads DVKVTQSSRYLVKRTGEKVFLECVQDMDHENMFWYRQDPGLGLRLIYFSYDVKMKEKGDIPEGYSVSREKKERFSLILESASTNQTSMYLCASSFVGETPLHFGNGTRLTVT.